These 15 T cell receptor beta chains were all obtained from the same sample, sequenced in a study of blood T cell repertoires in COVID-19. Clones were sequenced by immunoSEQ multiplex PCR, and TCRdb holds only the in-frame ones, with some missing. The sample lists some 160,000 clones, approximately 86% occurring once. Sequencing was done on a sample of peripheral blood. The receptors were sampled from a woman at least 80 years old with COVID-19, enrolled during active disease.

The CDR3, as DNA: TGTGCCAGCACCCCAGGGGGGACGTTAAATTCACCCCTCCACTTT. Encoded protein: CASTPGGTLNSPLHF. This chain connects TRBV28 to TRBJ1-6; 7 positions match TRBD1. The CDR3 runs 15 residues. Germline lookup yields CDR1 MDHEN and CDR2 SYDVKM. The V and J ends lost 7 bases and 7 bases, in that order; junction bases with no gene match: 10.

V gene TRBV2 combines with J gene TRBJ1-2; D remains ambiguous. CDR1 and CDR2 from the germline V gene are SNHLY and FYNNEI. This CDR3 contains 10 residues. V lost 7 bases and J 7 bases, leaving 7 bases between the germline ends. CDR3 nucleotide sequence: TGTGCCAGCAAGAGTGGTGGCTACACCTTC. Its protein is CASKSGGYTF.

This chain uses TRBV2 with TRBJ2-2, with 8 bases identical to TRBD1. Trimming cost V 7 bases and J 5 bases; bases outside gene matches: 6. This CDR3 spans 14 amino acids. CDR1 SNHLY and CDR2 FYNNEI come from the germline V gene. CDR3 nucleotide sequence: TGTGCCAGCACCGGGACAGGAGGGACCGGGGAGCTGTTTTTT. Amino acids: CASTGTGGTGELFF.

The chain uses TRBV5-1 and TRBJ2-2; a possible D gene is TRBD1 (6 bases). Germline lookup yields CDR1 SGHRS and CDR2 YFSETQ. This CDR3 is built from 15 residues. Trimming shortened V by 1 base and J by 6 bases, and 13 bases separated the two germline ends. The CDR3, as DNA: TGCGCCAGCAGCTTGCGTGGGGGCGGAGCCGGGGAGCTGTTTTTT. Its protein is CASSLRGGGAGELFF. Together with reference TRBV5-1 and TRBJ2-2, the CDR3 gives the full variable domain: KAGVTQTPRYLIKTRGQQVTLSCSPISGHRSVSWYQQTPGQGLQFLFEYFSETQRNKGNFPGRFSGRQFSNSRSEMNVSTLELGDSALYLCASSLRGGGAGELFFGEGSRLTVL.

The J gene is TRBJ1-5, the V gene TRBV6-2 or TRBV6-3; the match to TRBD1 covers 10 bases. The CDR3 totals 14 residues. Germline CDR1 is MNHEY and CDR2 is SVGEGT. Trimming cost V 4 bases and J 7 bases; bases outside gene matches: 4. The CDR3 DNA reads TGTGCCAGCAGTTGGACAGGGGGAAGGCAGCCCCAGCATTTT. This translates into CASSWTGGRQPQHF.

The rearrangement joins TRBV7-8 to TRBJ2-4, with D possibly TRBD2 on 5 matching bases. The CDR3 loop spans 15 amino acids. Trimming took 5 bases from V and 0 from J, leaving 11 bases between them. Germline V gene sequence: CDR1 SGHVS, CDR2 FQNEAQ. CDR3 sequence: CASSPQRVAKNIQYF. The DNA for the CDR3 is TGTGCCAGCAGCCCCCAGAGGGTAGCCAAAAACATTCAGTACTTC.

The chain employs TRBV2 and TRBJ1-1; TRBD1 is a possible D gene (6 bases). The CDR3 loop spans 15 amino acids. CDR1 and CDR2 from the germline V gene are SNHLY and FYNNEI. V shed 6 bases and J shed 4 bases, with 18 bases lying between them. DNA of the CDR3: TGTGCCAGCAGAAAAGAGGGGGGGCTGGGCACTGAAGCTTTCTTT. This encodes CASRKEGGLGTEAFF.

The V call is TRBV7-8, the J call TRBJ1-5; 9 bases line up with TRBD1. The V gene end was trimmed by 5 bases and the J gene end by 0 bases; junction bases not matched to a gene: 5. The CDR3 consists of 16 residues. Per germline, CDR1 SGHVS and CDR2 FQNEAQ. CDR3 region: CASSLGTGHSNQPQHF. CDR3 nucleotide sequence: TGTGCCAGCAGCCTCGGGACAGGGCATAGCAATCAGCCCCAGCATTTT.

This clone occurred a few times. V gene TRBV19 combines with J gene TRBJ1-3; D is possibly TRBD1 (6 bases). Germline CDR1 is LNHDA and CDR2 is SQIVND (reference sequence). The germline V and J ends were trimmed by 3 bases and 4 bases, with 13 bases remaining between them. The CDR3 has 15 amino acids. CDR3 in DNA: TGTGCCAGTAGTATCGGACAGTCCGTGGGAAACACCATATATTTT. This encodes CASSIGQSVGNTIYF.

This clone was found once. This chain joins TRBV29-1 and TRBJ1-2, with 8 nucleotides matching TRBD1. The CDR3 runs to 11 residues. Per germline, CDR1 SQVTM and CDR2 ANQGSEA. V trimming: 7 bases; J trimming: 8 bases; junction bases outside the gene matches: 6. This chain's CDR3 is CSGQGATGYTF. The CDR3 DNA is TGCAGCGGTCAGGGGGCGACGGGCTACACCTTC.

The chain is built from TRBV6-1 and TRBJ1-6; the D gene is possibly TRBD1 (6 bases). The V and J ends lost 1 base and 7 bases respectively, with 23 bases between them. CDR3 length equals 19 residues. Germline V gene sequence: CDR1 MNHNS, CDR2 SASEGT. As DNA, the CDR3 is TGTGCCAGCAGTGAAGGGTGGGCAGGGGTTACCGTTGGGAATTCACCCCTCCACTTT. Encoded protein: CASSEGWAGVTVGNSPLHF.

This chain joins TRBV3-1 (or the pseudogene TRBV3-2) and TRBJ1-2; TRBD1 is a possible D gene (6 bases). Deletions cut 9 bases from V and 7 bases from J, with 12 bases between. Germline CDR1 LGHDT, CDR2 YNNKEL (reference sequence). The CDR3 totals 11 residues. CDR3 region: CASTGGRGYTF. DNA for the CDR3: TGTGCCAGTACTGGGGGCCGTGGCTACACCTTC.

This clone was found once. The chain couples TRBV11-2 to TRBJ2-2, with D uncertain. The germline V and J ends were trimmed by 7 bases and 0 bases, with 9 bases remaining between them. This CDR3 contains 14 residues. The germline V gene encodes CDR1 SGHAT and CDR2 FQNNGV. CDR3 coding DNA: TGTGCCAGCAAAAAATCCTCGAACACCGGGGAGCTGTTTTTT. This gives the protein CASKKSSNTGELFF.

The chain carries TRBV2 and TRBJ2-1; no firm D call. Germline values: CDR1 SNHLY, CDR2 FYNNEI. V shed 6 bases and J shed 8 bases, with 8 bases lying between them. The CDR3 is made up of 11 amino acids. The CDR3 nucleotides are TGTGCCAGCAGATCGAGCGATGAGCAGTTCTTC. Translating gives CASRSSDEQFF.

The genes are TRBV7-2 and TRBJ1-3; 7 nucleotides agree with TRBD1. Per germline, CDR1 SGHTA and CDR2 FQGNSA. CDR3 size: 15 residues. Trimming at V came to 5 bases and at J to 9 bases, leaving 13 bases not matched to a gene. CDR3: CASSPTTGVEGTIYF. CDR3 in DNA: TGTGCCAGCAGCCCCACTACAGGGGTGGAGGGCACCATATATTTT.